This T cell receptor (beta chain) stems from a study of T cell responses to AZD1222 COVID-19 vaccine. Overall study findings and caveats: Every sample of the repertoires postdated the peak T cell response. Donors were largely white British and mainly female; clonal diversity was possibly underestimated. The study identified only six AZD1222 recipients as seropositive at baseline. Recipients of two AZD1222 doses showed rising Spike-specific TCR breadth and depth.

Germline V gene lookup returns CDR1 SNHLY and CDR2 FYNNEI. The V gene end was trimmed by 6 bases and the J gene end by 4 bases; junction bases not matched to a gene: 11. The CDR3 covers 17 residues. Profiled with immunoSEQ multiplex PCR; TCRdb holds only in-frame clones, not every one. The table shows roughly 50,000 clones, with around 90% occurring only once. Note on this clone: Its matching antigen is unknown.

The clonotype comes from an adult in good health. The sample consisted of peripheral blood, taken on day 0 of AZD1222 vaccination. The chain uses TRBV2 and TRBJ2-1, with TRBD2 identical over 11 bases. The CDR3 DNA follows: TGTGCCAGCAGCTATAGCGGACTAGCGGGCGTTTACAATGAGCAGTTCTTC. Translated, it gives CASSYSGLAGVYNEQFF.